The source of this TCR beta chain is a study of siplizumab effects on memory and regulatory T cells (dated by TCRdb to about 2019). Notes on the research overall: The study looked at the effect of siplizumab, an anti-CD2 antibody, on alloreactive T-cell subsets in allogeneic mixed lymphocyte reactions made from human PBMCs. What the study reported, not specific to this receptor: Because sequences at frequencies below about 10^-5 were poorly captured, only a minor fraction of alloreactive clones could be mapped back to unstimulated subsets. Roughly 80-95% of proliferating CD4+ or CD8+ clones could not be assigned a naive or memory phenotype. The cumulative frequency of alloreactive sequences that could be traced back to unstimulated CD4+ memory T cells was significantly reduced by siplizumab. Compared with memory T cells, unstimulated naive T cells appeared more diverse, and naive cells seemed to make a substantial contribution to the alloresponse. No functional confirmation was obtained for the suppressive function of proliferating Tregs from siplizumab cultures. In reactions with siplizumab, an average of approximately 69% of mappable alloreactive CD4+ clones were Treg-derived, compared with approximately 29% in control reactions.

V drops 6 bases and J drops 3 bases, leaving 11 bases in between. The CDR3 spans 14 residues, from the cysteine through the phenylalanine. Kept here is only the CDR3 DNA, which spans 42 bases and is read in frame from base 1. In the germline V gene, CDR1 corresponds to SNHLY and CDR2 to FYNNEI. Sorted unstimulated T cells, along with proliferating T cells recovered from mixed lymphocyte reactions, underwent TCRbeta CDR3 sequencing. Fresh whole blood from nine to eleven HLA-typed healthy donors was used to isolate PBMCs. With respect to this clone: The antigen this receptor binds is unknown. There are no base qualities to consult, and no much larger clone falls within one base.

Receptors were amplified or captured by the immunoSEQ multiplex PCR assay. Roughly 10^5 TCR templates per sample were assayed on the deep sequencing platform. Genomic DNA extracted from sorted T cells was used for TCRbeta CDR3 sequencing. The original pipeline was this. The R programming language was used for clonal analysis of the TCRbeta CDR3 data. Alloreactive CD4+ and CD8+ clones were defined by comparing unstimulated samples with post-reaction CFSE-low samples. Alloreactive CD4+ clones were assigned to regulatory or non-regulatory origin by matching sequences to sorted unstimulated Treg and non-Treg repertoires. TCRdb retrieved this table from immuneACCESS and kept in-frame rearrangements only. Not all clones are present; in checked studies, unresolved V genes account for under half, and no reason is known for the remainder. The V and J calls and clone size were taken over from that table, and D and trimming were inferred from the DNA. The sample table lists tens of thousands of clones, over 90% of them with a count of one. The top ten clones comprise approximately 17% of the sample.

The TCR was taken from a human donor in good health. The chain is made from TRBV2 and TRBJ1-4, and TRBD1 may be the D gene, going by 5 matching bases. The sequencing sample was made of CD8+ T cells sorted from blood. The encoded CDR3 is CASRYGGANEKLFF. The nucleotide sequence is given as TGTGCCAGCAGATACGGGGGGGCTAATGAAAAACTGTTTTTT.